Listed below are T cell receptor beta chains from one sample, sequenced in a study of blood T cell repertoires in COVID-19. Produced via immunoSEQ multiplex PCR; TCRdb's table is partial and in-frame only. The profile shows around 430,000 clones, roughly 88% of them singletons. What was sequenced was peripheral blood. All receptors come from a woman aged 45-60 years with COVID-19, enrolled during active disease. Both conserved end residues are part of each CDR3. The D gene is left open where the match is weak. Not every row has a clone size; where given, it reads once, few, many or a size class.

>NA|NA|TRBJ1-2|TRBV21-1
TGTGCCAGCAGTAATGCCAGGGCGACCGACTATGGCTACACCTTC
CASSNARATDYGYTF
>NA|NA|TRBJ2-5|TRBV9
TGTGCCAGCAGCGCCAGAGGGCAAGAGACCCAGTACTTC
CASSARGQETQYF
>TRBD1|NA|TRBJ1-2|TRBV5-1
TGCGCCAGCAGCCCGACAGGGGCCGGCTATGGCTACACCTTC
CASSPTGAGYGYTF
>TRBD1|NA|TRBJ1-1|TRBV2
TGTGCCAGCACCCTAGGACAGGGACTGAACACTGAAGCTTTCTTT
CASTLGQGLNTEAFF
>TRBD2|NA|TRBJ2-1|TRBV6-5
TGTGCCAGCAGTTACCGCGGGGGGGCTAGTGAGCAGTTCTTC
CASSYRGGASEQFF
>NA|NA|TRBJ1-2|TRBV13
TGTGCCAGCAGCTTAGGACACGCCCTCGTCGGCTACACCTTC
CASSLGHALVGYTF
>NA|NA|TRBJ2-1|TRBV7-2
TGTGCCAGCAGCTTGTGGACAGACAATGAGCAGTTCTTC
CASSLWTDNEQFF
>TRBD1|NA|TRBJ2-3|TRBV6-5
TGTGCCAGCCGTCGGGACAGTTCACGCCCCGATACGCAGTATTTT
CASRRDSSRPDTQYF
>NA|NA|TRBJ2-3|TRBV21-1
TGTGCCAGTTCAGACAGGGAAATGTCCACAGATACGCAGTATTTT
CASSDREMSTDTQYF
>NA|NA|TRBJ2-7|TRBV6-5
TGTGCCAGCACCAGAATCGGCAGGGATTCCTACGAGCAGTACTTC
CASTRIGRDSYEQYF
>TRBD2|once|TRBJ2-7|TRBV5-1
TGCGCCAGCAGCTTTCTTAGCGGGGACCCCTACGAGCAGTACTTC
CASSFLSGDPYEQYF
>NA|NA|TRBJ1-3|TRBV5-4
TGTGCCAGCACCGGGGGGGCTGGAAACACCATATATTTT
CASTGGAGNTIYF
>TRBD1|NA|TRBJ2-7|TRBV5-8
TGTGCCAGCAGCTTAACCGGGACAGGGGGATACGAGCAGTACTTC
CASSLTGTGGYEQYF
>TRBD1|NA|TRBJ1-5|TRBV19
TGTGCCAGTAGTATAGGCAGGGGGACTCAGCCCCAGCATTTT
CASSIGRGTQPQHF
>NA|once|TRBJ2-5|TRBV18
TGTGCCAGCTCTCAAAGTGATTCGGTTAGTGAGGGCCGTCGAACCCAGTACTTC
CASSQSDSVSEGRRTQYF
>TRBD1|once|TRBJ2-3|TRBV5-4
TGTGCCAGCAGCTCGGGGACAGGGGTTACAGATACGCAGTATTTT
CASSSGTGVTDTQYF
>TRBD2|NA|TRBJ2-1|TRBV14
TGTGCCAGCAGCCAGGGACTAGCGGGGGGAAATGAGCAGTTCTTC
CASSQGLAGGNEQFF
>NA|NA|TRBJ2-3|TRBV5-1
TGCGCCAGCACCCTACTAGCCTCTAGCACAGATACGCAGTATTTT
CASTLLASSTDTQYF
>TRBD1|NA|TRBJ1-2|TRBV6-4
TGTGCCAGCAGTGCGGACAGGGGGGAAGGCTACACCTTC
CASSADRGEGYTF
>TRBD1|NA|TRBJ1-2|TRBV5-4
TGTGCCAGCAGCCGTCTGACAGGGAACTATGGCTACACCTTC
CASSRLTGNYGYTF
>NA|NA|TRBJ2-1|TRBV7-2
TGTGCCAGCAGCTTAATTAGTGCGAACCCCGGTGGGCAGTTCTTC
CASSLISANPGGQFF
>TRBD1|NA|TRBJ1-3|TRBV5-4
TGTGCCAGCAGCCCCGGGACAGACTTCTCTGGAAACACCATATATTTT
CASSPGTDFSGNTIYF
>TRBD2|NA|TRBJ2-1|TRBV7-3
TGTGCCAGCAGCTCATCCGGGACTAGCTACCTGAATGAGCAGTTCTTC
CASSSSGTSYLNEQFF
>NA|NA|TRBJ2-2|TRBV5-6
TGTGCCAGCAGCTCGAGAACGAACACCGGGGAGCTGTTTTTT
CASSSRTNTGELFF
>NA|once|TRBJ1-2|TRBV27
TGTGCCAGCAGTTTAAATGGGGCAGACTATGGCTACACCTTC
CASSLNGADYGYTF
>NA|NA|TRBJ1-2|TRBV6-5
TGTGCCAGCAGTCGCACAGCGGCCTATGGCTACACCTTC
CASSRTAAYGYTF
>NA|NA|TRBJ2-3|TRBV11-2
TGTGCCAGCAGCCCCAGGGTGGGTACCACAGATACGCAGTATTTT
CASSPRVGTTDTQYF
>TRBD1|NA|TRBJ2-5|TRBV6-5
TGTGCCACGACCGGGACAGGGTACCAAGAGACCCAGTACTTC
CATTGTGYQETQYF
>TRBD2|NA|TRBJ2-1|TRBV4-2
TGTGCCAGCAGCTCTAGCGGGGGGGCAGGGGCCTCCTACAATGAGCAGTTCTTC
CASSSSGGAGASYNEQFF
>NA|NA|TRBJ1-1|TRBV13
TGTGCCAGCAGCTTAATACAGGGCACCACTGAAGCTTTCTTT
CASSLIQGTTEAFF
>NA|NA|TRBJ1-5|TRBV30
TGTGCCTGGAGTCCAGACATTAGCAATCAGCCCCAGCATTTT
CAWSPDISNQPQHF
>NA|NA|TRBJ1-1|TRBV3-1/TRBV3-2
TGTGCCAGCAGCCAGTCCGGGGGGGCGACTTTCTTT
CASSQSGGATFF
>NA|NA|TRBJ1-1|TRBV7-8
TGTGCCAGCAGCCCTAACCTAGGCCGGGTGAACACTGAAGCTTTCTTT
CASSPNLGRVNTEAFF
>NA|NA|TRBJ1-1|TRBV27
TGTGCCAGCAGACCCGCAGCGAATGGGGCGATTGAAGCTTTCTTT
CASRPAANGAIEAFF
>NA|NA|TRBJ1-5|TRBV28
TGTGCCAGCAGCCCCCCGCGGGACAATCAGCCCCAGCATTTT
CASSPPRDNQPQHF
>NA|once|TRBJ2-4|TRBV18
TGTGCCAGCTCACTAGAAACCGGAGCCAAAAACATTCAGTACTTC
CASSLETGAKNIQYF